This record concerns one TCR beta chain sequence. Its antigen is unknown. It has no much larger one-base neighbor in the sample; base qualities were not kept. The data stem from a study of blood T cell repertoires in COVID-19 (dated by TCRdb to 2018 to 2020). As for the study more broadly: Samples covering the acute and convalescent phases of COVID-19 were provided by collaborators in the United States, Italy and Spain. Deeply sampled blood TCRbeta repertoires from subjects exposed to, actively infected with, or recovered from COVID-19 were included in the dataset. Samples were obtained from the ongoing ImmuneRACE study (first 160 participants) and from about 1,300 subjects provided by 6 global collaborators. Where HLA class I and class II types were available, the types were taken from metadata supplied by the sample provider, not from assay-based typing. A freely available public database, intended as a resource for researchers studying the immune response to SARS-CoV-2, is where the repertoires were released. The material from the prospective study consisted of cDNA or gDNA derived from T cells, B-cell-depleted T cells, or PBMCs. A de-identified subject ID, COVID-19 status, age in years and sex were almost always included in the sample metadata.

The paper as a whole reports these results and caveats: How much clinical and demographic metadata was included differed by source and by participant, and the metadata was provided uncurated.

TCRbeta CDR3 regions were amplified from genomic DNA using the immunoSEQ Assay, a bias-controlled multiplex PCR. On the authors' methods: The number of nucleated cells in each sample was estimated from the amplification of reference gene primers within the assay. To quantify the absolute abundance of each unique TCRbeta CDR3 rearrangement, sequence reads were collapsed and filtered. For each sample, productive Simpson clonality was calculated as the square root of Simpson's diversity index across productive rearrangements. TCRdb limited this immuneACCESS table to in-frame rearrangements with V and J called. A share of clones is missing; checked studies link under half to unresolved V genes, and the rest is unexplained. V and J calls plus clone size are reproduced from that table; the DNA served to infer D and trimming. A total of 180,000 or so clones appear in this sample, roughly 80% of them only once. The ten largest clones capture about 14% of the sample.

At one collaborating source in Seattle, patients were enrolled during active infection and were followed longitudinally through the course of disease. Collaborating institutions collected whole blood in K2EDTA tubes following their own protocols. For TCRbeta analysis, collaborator samples were shipped as frozen whole blood, as isolated PBMCs, or as DNA extracted from either sample type. Including the terminal cysteine and phenylalanine, the CDR3 comprises 22 residues. Just the 66-base CDR3 DNA is kept, in frame starting at base 1. V lost 0 bases and J lost 5 bases; the stretch between them is 32 bases long. Reading the germline V gene gives CDR1 SGHDN and CDR2 FVKESK.

The sample consisted of peripheral blood. In this chain, TRBV14 is recombined with TRBJ1-5; TRBD1 might be the D gene, on 5 matching bases. The source of this sequence is a woman in her seventies with COVID-19, enrolled during active disease. CDR3 region: CASSQEPGWRGTFLPIYQPQHF. The sequenced DNA: TGTGCCAGCAGCCAAGAACCGGGTTGGAGGGGAACCTTCCTACCGATCTATCAGCCCCAGCATTTT.